The rows below give T cell receptor beta chains drawn from one sample of a study of graft-versus-host responses after intestinal transplantation. Antigens of these TCRs are unknown. Only in-frame clones appear in the TCRdb table, and some are missing; sequencing was by immunoSEQ multiplex PCR. The sample has 95,000 to 110,000 clones; 80% to 95% are singletons. Sample: unstimulated CD8+ T cells sorted from spleen or lymph node cells, taken before intestinal transplant. The source is a human donor who received an intestinal transplant. Each CDR3 is given with its conserved first and last residue. A D gene is named only where the DNA matches it firmly. Some rows mark clone size as missing; the rest say once, few, many or name a class of expanded clone.

d_gene,v_gene,len,abundance,j_gene,CDR3aa,CDR3nt
NA,TRBV4-1,14,NA,TRBJ2-7,CASSSTKYSYEQYF,TGCGCCAGCAGTTCAACGAAATACTCCTACGAGCAGTACTTC
NA,TRBV4-1,16,NA,TRBJ2-7,CASSQEGSGFSYEQYF,TGCGCCAGCAGCCAAGAAGGCAGTGGGTTCTCCTACGAGCAGTACTTC
NA,TRBV5-4,14,NA,TRBJ1-1,CASRPDTGNTEAFF,TGTGCCAGCAGGCCGGATACAGGAAACACTGAAGCTTTCTTT
TRBD1,TRBV5-1,13,NA,TRBJ2-3,CASGGQNTDTQYF,TGCGCCAGCGGGGGACAGAACACAGATACGCAGTATTTT
NA,TRBV29-1,13,NA,TRBJ2-1,CIFRDSPRNEQFF,TGCATTTTCCGGGACTCCCCTCGGAATGAGCAGTTCTTC
TRBD2,TRBV2,17,NA,TRBJ2-5,CASSGLLGLAGQETQYF,TGTGCCAGCAGTGGACTGCTAGGACTAGCGGGCCAAGAGACCCAGTACTTC
NA,TRBV6-5,14,NA,TRBJ1-1,CASSYLSRGAEAFF,TGTGCCAGCAGTTACTTATCCAGGGGCGCTGAAGCTTTCTTT
NA,TRBV29-1,14,NA,TRBJ1-1,CSVEDQFRNTEAFF,TGCAGCGTTGAAGATCAGTTCAGGAACACTGAAGCTTTCTTT
NA,TRBV5-1,15,NA,TRBJ2-5,CASSLVGKAVETQYF,TGCGCCAGCAGCTTGGTTGGGAAGGCGGTGGAGACCCAGTACTTC
TRBD1,TRBV7-9,15,NA,TRBJ1-4,CASSQIGQGAEKLFF,TGTGCCAGCAGCCAAATCGGTCAGGGGGCTGAAAAACTGTTTTTT
NA,TRBV7-9,13,NA,TRBJ2-7,CASSVGRPYEQYF,TGTGCCAGCAGCGTCGGCAGGCCCTACGAGCAGTACTTC
NA,TRBV27,13,NA,TRBJ1-5,CASSLGPHQPQHF,TGTGCCAGCAGTTTAGGGCCCCATCAGCCCCAGCATTTT
TRBD1,TRBV5-6,14,NA,TRBJ1-4,CASSFPGGNEKLFF,TGTGCCAGCAGCTTCCCAGGGGGAAATGAAAAACTGTTTTTT
NA,TRBV5-1,15,once,TRBJ1-1,CASSLYQGMNTEAFF,TGCGCCAGCAGCTTGTACCAGGGCATGAACACTGAAGCTTTCTTT
TRBD1,TRBV29-1,13,NA,TRBJ1-2,CSVEREGARGYTF,TGCAGCGTTGAAAGGGAGGGGGCGCGTGGCTACACCTTC
TRBD1,TRBV18,16,NA,TRBJ1-1,CASSPDRGQTNTEAFF,TGTGCCAGCTCACCAGACAGGGGGCAAACTAACACTGAAGCTTTCTTT
NA,TRBV5-1,13,once,TRBJ2-5,CASRAGSQETQYF,TGCGCCAGCAGGGCAGGGAGCCAAGAGACCCAGTACTTC
NA,TRBV6-5,16,once,TRBJ2-5,CASSSASRGGQETQYF,TGTGCCAGCAGTTCGGCGAGCAGGGGCGGCCAAGAGACCCAGTACTTC
TRBD1,TRBV27,13,NA,TRBJ1-1,CARQGDGNTEAFF,TGTGCCAGGCAGGGGGACGGGAACACTGAAGCTTTCTTT
NA,TRBV27,14,NA,TRBJ2-3,CASSLNPDTDTQYF,TGTGCCAGCAGTTTAAATCCCGACACAGATACGCAGTATTTT
NA,TRBV19,15,NA,TRBJ1-6,CASSMIEDRGSPLHF,TGTGCCAGTAGTATGATTGAGGACAGAGGGTCACCCCTCCACTTT
NA,TRBV5-4,14,NA,TRBJ2-7,CASSSPEIHYEQYF,TGTGCCAGCAGCTCCCCCGAGATTCACTACGAGCAGTACTTC
NA,TRBV6-1,15,NA,TRBJ1-1,CASSEWVGVTTEAFF,TGTGCCAGCAGTGAGTGGGTTGGGGTTACCACTGAAGCTTTCTTT
NA,TRBV10-3,12,NA,TRBJ2-5,CAISERGETQYF,TGTGCCATCAGTGAGAGGGGAGAGACCCAGTACTTC
NA,TRBV6-1,12,NA,TRBJ1-1,CASSDPPSGAFF,TGTGCCAGCAGTGATCCTCCTTCGGGAGCTTTCTTT
TRBD2,TRBV5-4,17,NA,TRBJ2-2,CASSLPGTTPGTGELFF,TGTGCCAGCAGCTTGCCTGGGACTACCCCGGGCACCGGGGAGCTGTTTTTT
TRBD1,TRBV6-6,14,NA,TRBJ1-6,CASSPGTGASPLHF,TGTGCCAGCAGCCCCGGGACAGGGGCTTCACCCCTCCACTTT
NA,TRBV7-2,16,NA,TRBJ1-6,CASSLAGQNYNSPLHF,TGTGCCAGCAGCTTAGCCGGACAGAACTATAATTCACCCCTCCACTTT
NA,TRBV21-1,10,few,TRBJ1-2,CASSLYGYTF,TGTGCCAGCAGCCTCTATGGCTACACCTTC
TRBD1,TRBV6-5,15,NA,TRBJ2-4,CASSYSKGAGNIQYF,TGTGCCAGCAGTTACTCGAAGGGGGCAGGAAACATTCAGTACTTC
TRBD1,TRBV10-3,13,NA,TRBJ1-1,CAIRDRGDTEAFF,TGTGCCATCAGAGACAGGGGTGACACTGAAGCTTTCTTT
NA,TRBV11-2,13,NA,TRBJ2-1,CASSLVGEHEQFF,TGTGCCAGCAGCTTAGTAGGGGAGCATGAGCAGTTCTTC
NA,TRBV10-3,13,NA,TRBJ1-1,CAISEGGNTEAFF,TGTGCCATCAGTGAGGGAGGGAACACTGAAGCTTTCTTT
NA,TRBV30,13,NA,TRBJ2-7,CAWSVADTYEQYF,TGTGCCTGGAGTGTAGCGGATACCTACGAGCAGTACTTC
NA,TRBV6-5,13,NA,TRBJ1-2,CASSYSYSDGYTF,TGTGCCAGCAGTTACTCTTACAGCGATGGCTACACCTTC
NA,TRBV12-5,16,NA,TRBJ1-1,CASGLVKDSLNTEAFF,TGTGCTAGTGGTTTGGTTAAGGACAGCTTGAACACTGAAGCTTTCTTT
TRBD2,TRBV2,15,NA,TRBJ2-7,CASRVAGGASYEQYF,TGTGCCAGCAGGGTAGCGGGGGGCGCCTCCTACGAGCAGTACTTC
NA,TRBV7-3,13,NA,TRBJ1-1,CASSPGSGTEAFF,TGTGCCAGCAGTCCAGGGTCGGGCACTGAAGCTTTCTTT
TRBD2,TRBV19,14,NA,TRBJ2-1,CASSLPGLAHEQFF,TGTGCCAGTAGTCTTCCCGGACTAGCCCATGAGCAGTTCTTC